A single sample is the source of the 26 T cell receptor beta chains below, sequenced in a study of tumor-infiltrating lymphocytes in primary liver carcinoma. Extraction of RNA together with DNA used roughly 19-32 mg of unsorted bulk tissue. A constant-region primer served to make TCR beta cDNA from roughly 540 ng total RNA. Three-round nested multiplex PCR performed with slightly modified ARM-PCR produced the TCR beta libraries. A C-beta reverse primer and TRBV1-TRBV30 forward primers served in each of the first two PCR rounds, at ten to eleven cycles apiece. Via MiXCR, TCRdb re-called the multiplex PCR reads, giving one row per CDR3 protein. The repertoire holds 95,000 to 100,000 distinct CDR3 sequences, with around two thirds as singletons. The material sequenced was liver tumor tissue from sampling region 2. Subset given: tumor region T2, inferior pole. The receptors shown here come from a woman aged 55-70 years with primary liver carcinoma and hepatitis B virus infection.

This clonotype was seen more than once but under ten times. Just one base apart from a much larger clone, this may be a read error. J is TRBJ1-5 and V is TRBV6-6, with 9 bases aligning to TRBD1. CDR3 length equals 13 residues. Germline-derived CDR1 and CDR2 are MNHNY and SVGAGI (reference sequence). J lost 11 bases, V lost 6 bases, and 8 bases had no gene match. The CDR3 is CASRPGQGMTQHF. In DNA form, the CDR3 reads TGTGCCAGCAGGCCGGGACAGGGTATGACCCAGCATTTT.

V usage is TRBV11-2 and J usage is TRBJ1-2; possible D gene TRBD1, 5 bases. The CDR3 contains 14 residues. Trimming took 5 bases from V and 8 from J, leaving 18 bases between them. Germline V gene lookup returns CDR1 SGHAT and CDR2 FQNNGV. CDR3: CASSPRRGDMGYTF. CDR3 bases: TGTGCCAGCAGCCCTCGAAGGGGAGATATGGGCTACACCTTC.

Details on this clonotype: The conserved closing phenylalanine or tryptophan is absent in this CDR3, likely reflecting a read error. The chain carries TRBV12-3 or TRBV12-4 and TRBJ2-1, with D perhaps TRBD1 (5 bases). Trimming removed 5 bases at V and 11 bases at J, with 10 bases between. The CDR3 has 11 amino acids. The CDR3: CASSRQHKQFL. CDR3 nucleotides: TGTGCCAGCAGTCGACAGCATAAGCAGTTCCTC.

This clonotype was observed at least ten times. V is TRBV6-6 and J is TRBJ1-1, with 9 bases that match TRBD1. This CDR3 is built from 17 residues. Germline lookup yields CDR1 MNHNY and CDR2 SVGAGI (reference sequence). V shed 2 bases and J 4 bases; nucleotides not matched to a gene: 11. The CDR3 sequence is CASSYLGTGSWGTEAFF. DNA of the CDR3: TGTGCCAGCAGTTACCTGGGGACAGGGTCTTGGGGCACTGAAGCTTTCTTT.

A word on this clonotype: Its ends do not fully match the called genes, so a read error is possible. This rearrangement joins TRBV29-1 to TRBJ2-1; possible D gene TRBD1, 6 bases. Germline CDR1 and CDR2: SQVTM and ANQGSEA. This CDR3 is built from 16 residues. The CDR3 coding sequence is TGCAGCGCTGAATACAGTCCGGGACACTCCTACAATGAACAGTTCTTC. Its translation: CSAEYSPGHSYNEQFF.

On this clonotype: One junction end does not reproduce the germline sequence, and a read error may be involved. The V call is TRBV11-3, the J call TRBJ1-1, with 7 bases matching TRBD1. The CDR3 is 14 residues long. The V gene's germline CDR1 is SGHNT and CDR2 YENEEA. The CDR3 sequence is CASSFGTVKTEGFF. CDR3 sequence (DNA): TGTGCCAGCAGTTTCGGGACAGTGAAGACTGAAGGTTTCTTT.

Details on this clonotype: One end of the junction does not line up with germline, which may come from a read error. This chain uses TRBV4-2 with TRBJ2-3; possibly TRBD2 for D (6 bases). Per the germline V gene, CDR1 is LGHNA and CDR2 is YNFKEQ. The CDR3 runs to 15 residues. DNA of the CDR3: TGTGCCAGCAGCCAAGGGGGACTGGCCGAAGATACGCAGAATTTT. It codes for CASSQGGLAEDTQNF.

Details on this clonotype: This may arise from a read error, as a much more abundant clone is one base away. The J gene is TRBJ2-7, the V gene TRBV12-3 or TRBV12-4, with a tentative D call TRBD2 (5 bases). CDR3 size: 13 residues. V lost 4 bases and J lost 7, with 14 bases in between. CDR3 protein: CASSSYYPGEQYF. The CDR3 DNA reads TGTGCCAGCAGTTCTTACTACCCGGGGGAGCAGTACTTC.

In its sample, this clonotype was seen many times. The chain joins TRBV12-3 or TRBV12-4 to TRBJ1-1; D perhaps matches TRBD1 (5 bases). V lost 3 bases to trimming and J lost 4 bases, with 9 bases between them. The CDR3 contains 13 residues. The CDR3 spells CASSLTRGTEAFF. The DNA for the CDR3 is TGTGCCAGCAGTTTGACAAGGGGCACTGAAGCTTTCTTT.

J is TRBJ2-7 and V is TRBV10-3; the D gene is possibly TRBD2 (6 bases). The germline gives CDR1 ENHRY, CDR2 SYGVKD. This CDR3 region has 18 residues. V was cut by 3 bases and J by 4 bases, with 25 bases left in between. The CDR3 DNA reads TGTGCCATCAGTGACATGGGCCAGGGAGGTTCTAGTCGGTACGAGCAGTACTTC. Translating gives CAISDMGQGGSSRYEQYF.

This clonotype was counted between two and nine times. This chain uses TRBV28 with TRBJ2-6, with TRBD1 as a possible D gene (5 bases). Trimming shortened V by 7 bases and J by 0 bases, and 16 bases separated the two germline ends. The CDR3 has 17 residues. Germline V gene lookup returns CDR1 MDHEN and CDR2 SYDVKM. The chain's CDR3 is CASTKRGMASGANVLTF. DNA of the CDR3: TGTGCCAGCACTAAAAGGGGCATGGCCTCTGGGGCCAACGTCCTGACTTTC. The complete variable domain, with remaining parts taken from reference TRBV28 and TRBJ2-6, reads DVKVTQSSRYLVKRTGEKVFLECVQDMDHENMFWYRQDPGLGLRLIYFSYDVKMKEKGDIPEGYSVSREKKERFSLILESASTNQTSMYLCASTKRGMASGANVLTFGAGSRLTVL.

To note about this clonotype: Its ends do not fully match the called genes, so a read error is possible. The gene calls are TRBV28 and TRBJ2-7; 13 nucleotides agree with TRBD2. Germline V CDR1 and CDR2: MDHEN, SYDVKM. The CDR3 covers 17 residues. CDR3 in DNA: TGTGCCAGCAGTTTTAGTTCCGGGACTAGCGGGAAGTACGGGCAGTACTTC. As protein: CASSFSSGTSGKYGQYF. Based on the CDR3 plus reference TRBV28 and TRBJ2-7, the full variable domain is DVKVTQSSRYLVKRTGEKVFLECVQDMDHENMFWYRQDPGLGLRLIYFSYDVKMKEKGDIPEGYSVSREKKERFSLILESASTNQTSMYLCASSFSSGTSGKYGQYFGPGTRLTVT.

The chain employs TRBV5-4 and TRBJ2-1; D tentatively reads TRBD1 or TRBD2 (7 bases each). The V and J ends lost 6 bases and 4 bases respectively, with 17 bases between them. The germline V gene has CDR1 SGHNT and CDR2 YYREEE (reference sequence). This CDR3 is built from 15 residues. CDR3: CASNVGTAGYNEQFF. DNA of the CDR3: TGTGCCAGCAACGTCGGGACAGCGGGGTACAATGAGCAGTTCTTC.

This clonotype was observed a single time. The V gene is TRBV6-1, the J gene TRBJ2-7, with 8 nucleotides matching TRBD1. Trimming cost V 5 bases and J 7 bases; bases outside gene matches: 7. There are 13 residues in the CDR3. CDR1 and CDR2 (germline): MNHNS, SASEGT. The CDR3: CASSPWTGWEQYF. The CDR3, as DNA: TGTGCCAGCAGTCCCTGGACAGGGTGGGAGCAGTACTTC.

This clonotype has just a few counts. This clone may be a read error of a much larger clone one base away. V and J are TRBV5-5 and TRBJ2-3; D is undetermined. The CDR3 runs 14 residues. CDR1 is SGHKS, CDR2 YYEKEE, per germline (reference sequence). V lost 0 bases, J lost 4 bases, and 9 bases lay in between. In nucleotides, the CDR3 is TGTGCCAGCAGCTTGGGTGGCAAGGCAGATACGCAGTATTTT. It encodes CASSLGGKADTQYF.

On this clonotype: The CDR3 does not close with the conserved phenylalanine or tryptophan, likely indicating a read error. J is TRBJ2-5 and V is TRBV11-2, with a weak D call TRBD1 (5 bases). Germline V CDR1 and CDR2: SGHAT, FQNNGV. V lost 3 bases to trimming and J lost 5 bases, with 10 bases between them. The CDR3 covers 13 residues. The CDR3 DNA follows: TGTGCCAGCAGCTTGGATGGGGCGGAGACCCAGTACTTA. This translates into CASSLDGAETQYL.

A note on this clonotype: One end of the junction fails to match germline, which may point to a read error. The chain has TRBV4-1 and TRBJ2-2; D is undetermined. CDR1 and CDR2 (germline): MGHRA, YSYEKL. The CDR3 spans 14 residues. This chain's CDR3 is CASSQNPFTGELFF. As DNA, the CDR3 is TGCGCCAGCAGCCAAAATCCCTTCACCGGTGAGCTGTTTTTT.

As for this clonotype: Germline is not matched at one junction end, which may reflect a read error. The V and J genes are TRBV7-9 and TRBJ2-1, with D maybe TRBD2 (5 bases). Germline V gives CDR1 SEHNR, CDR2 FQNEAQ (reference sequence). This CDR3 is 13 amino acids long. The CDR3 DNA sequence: TGTGCCAGCAGCTTAGATCTCCGGGGTGAGCTGTTCTTC. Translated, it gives CASSLDLRGELFF.

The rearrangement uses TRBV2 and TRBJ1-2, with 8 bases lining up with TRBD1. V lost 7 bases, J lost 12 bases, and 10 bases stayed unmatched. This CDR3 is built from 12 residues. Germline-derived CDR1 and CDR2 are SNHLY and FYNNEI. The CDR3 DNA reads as TGTGCCAGCACAACAGGGGGGTATGTCAACACCTTC. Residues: CASTTGGYVNTF. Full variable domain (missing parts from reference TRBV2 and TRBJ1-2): EPEVTQTPSHQVTQMGQEVILRCVPISNHLYFYWYRQILGQKVEFLVSFYNNEISEKSEIFDDQFSVERPDGSNFTLKIRSTKLEDSAMYFCASTTGGYVNTFGSGTRLTVV.

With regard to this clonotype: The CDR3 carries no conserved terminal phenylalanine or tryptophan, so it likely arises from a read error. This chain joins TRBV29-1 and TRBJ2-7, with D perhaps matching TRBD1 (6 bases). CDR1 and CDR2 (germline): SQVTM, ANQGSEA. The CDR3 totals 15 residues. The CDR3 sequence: CSVREGVSSSYKQYS. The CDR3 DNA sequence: TGCAGCGTTAGAGAGGGGGTTTCGAGCTCCTACAAGCAGTACTCC.

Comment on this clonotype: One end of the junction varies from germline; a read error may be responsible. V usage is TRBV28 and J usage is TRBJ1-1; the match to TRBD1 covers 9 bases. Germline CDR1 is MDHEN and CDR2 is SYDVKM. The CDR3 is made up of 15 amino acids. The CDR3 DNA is TGTGTCAGCTGTTCCTACAGGGGGCGAATCTCCCAAGCTTTCTTT. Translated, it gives CVSCSYRGRISQAFF. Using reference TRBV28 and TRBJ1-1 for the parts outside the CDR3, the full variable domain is DVKVTQSSRYLVKRTGEKVFLECVQDMDHENMFWYRQDPGLGLRLIYFSYDVKMKEKGDIPEGYSVSREKKERFSLILESASTNQTSMYLCVSCSYRGRISQAFFGQGTRLTVV.

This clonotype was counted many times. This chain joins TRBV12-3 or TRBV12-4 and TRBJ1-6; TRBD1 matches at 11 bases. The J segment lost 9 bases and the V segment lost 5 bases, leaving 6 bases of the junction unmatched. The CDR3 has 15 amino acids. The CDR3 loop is CASSPLGQGGSPLHF. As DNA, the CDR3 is TGTGCCAGCAGTCCGCTGGGACAGGGGGGTTCACCCCTCCACTTT.

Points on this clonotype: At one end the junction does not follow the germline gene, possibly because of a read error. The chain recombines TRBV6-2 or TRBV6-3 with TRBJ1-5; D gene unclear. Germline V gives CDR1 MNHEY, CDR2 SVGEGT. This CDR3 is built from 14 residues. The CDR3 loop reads CASSCGAGNQSQHF. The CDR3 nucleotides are TGTGCCAGCAGTTGCGGCGCTGGCAATCAGTCCCAGCATTTT.

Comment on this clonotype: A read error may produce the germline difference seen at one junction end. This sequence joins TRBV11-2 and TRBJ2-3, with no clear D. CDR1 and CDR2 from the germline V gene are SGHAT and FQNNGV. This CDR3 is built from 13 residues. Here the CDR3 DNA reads TGTACCAGCAGCTTAGATCGAGGAGATGAGCAGTATTTT. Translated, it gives CTSSLDRGDEQYF.

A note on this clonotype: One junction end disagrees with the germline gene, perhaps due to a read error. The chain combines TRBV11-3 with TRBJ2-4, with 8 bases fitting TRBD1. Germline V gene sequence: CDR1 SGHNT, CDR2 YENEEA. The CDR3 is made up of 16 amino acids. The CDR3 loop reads CTSSPRTGLAINIRYF. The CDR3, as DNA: TGTACCAGCAGCCCTCGGACAGGGCTGGCCATAAACATTCGGTACTTT.

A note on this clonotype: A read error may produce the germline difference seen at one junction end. CDR3 coding DNA: TGTGCCATCAGCTTAGCAATGGGGAGAAGGAGCACAGATACACAGCATTTT. The encoded protein is CAISLAMGRRSTDTQHF. This sequence joins TRBV11-2 and TRBJ2-3; no reliable D call. The DNA end favors TRBJ1-5, so the J call may be wrong. Germline CDR1 is SGHAT and CDR2 is FQNNGV. This CDR3 has 17 amino acids.